The text below deals with one TCR beta chain. Its antigen remains unidentified. The data were produced by immunoSEQ multiplex PCR, yet TCRdb's version contains in-frame clones alone and is incomplete. The sample comprises tens of thousands of clones, 90% to 95% of which are singletons, and roughly an eighth rests with the top ten. These data belong to a study of OX40 agonist ivuxolimab in advanced cancers. Study-level background: The dose-escalation group included hepatocellular carcinoma, melanoma, renal cell carcinoma and head and neck cancer.

Trimming shortened V by 7 bases and J by 0 bases, and 10 bases separated the two germline ends. The CDR3 consists of 14 residues. Germline CDR1 reads SNHLY; CDR2 reads FYNNEI. Study-wide points: CD4+ and CD8+ T cells in blood underwent clonal expansion by week 6 at 0.1 to 3.0 mg/kg.

This TCR was recovered from an adult with an advanced solid tumor such as melanoma, head and neck, liver or kidney cancer. Sample: CD4+ or CD8+ T cells sorted from blood, taken in a trial of the OX40 agonist ivuxolimab. The chain joins TRBV2 to TRBJ2-1, with D tentatively TRBD2 (5 bases). For the CDR3, the DNA is TGTGCCAGCACCGGGGTAAGCTCCTACAATGAGCAGTTCTTC. As protein: CASTGVSSYNEQFF.